This T cell receptor beta chain was identified in a study of blood T cell repertoires in COVID-19. The overall study: Collection of acute and convalescent COVID-19 samples took place in the United States, Italy and Spain. Nucleic acid was either cDNA or gDNA, and it came from T cells, B-cell-depleted T cells, or PBMCs.

The count of this clone is one. CDR3 size: 16 residues. V shed 0 bases and J 7 bases; nucleotides not matched to a gene: 3. CDR1 and CDR2 (germline): SGHRS, YFSETQ. Seattle patients were enrolled during active infection and followed longitudinally. Authors' methods: Amplified reference gene primers provided the basis for estimating nucleated cell counts. The protocol was immunoSEQ multiplex PCR, while the TCRdb copy is restricted to in-frame clones and leaves out a portion. For V, J and clone size, that table is used; D and trimming come from the DNA. The sample yields approximately 350,000 clones, 87% seen once.

The sequencing sample was made of peripheral blood. The V gene is TRBV5-1, the J gene TRBJ2-1; the match to TRBD2 covers 14 bases. The clonotype was recovered from a woman between 45 and 60 years old with COVID-19, enrolled during active disease. The CDR3, as DNA: TGCGCCAGCAGCTTGGGAGGGACTAGCGGGAGAAATGAGCAGTTCTTC. Protein: CASSLGGTSGRNEQFF. Supplemented by reference TRBV5-1 and TRBJ2-1, the full variable domain reads KAGVTQTPRYLIKTRGQQVTLSCSPISGHRSVSWYQQTPGQGLQFLFEYFSETQRNKGNFPGRFSGRQFSNSRSEMNVSTLELGDSALYLCASSLGGTSGRNEQFFGPGTRLTVL.